These T cell receptor beta chains were read from a single sample in a study of cytomegalovirus exposure and HLA in healthy donors. The repertoire was sequenced with immunoSEQ multiplex PCR; TCRdb's copy has only in-frame clones and lacks some. This sample has approximately 140,000 clones, with 79% found just once. Source material: PBMCs. The receptors here all came from a woman in her thirties or forties in good health and CMV-seropositive. CDR3s include the opening cysteine and the closing phenylalanine or tryptophan. A D gene is named only where the DNA matches it firmly. Clone size, where shown, is once, few, many, or a class for clones that have expanded.

V: TRBV5-6
size: once
D: TRBD2
J: TRBJ2-3
CDR3: CASSLVALAGAGTQYF
DNA: TGTGCCAGCAGCTTGGTCGCCCTAGCGGGGGCTGGTACGCAGTATTTT

V: TRBV2
size: NA
D: NA
J: TRBJ2-3
CDR3: CASSGQEADTQYF
DNA: TGTGCCAGCAGTGGACAGGAAGCAGATACGCAGTATTTT

V: TRBV29-1
size: once
D: TRBD2
J: TRBJ2-3
CDR3: CSAEAGSTDTQYF
DNA: TGCAGCGCTGAAGCGGGGTCCACAGATACGCAGTATTTT

V: TRBV19
size: NA
D: NA
J: TRBJ2-7
CDR3: CASSTQDSTYEQYF
DNA: TGTGCCAGTAGTACCCAGGACAGCACCTACGAGCAGTACTTC

V: TRBV14
size: few
D: NA
J: TRBJ1-2
CDR3: CASSQAEVRYTF
DNA: TGTGCCAGCAGCCAAGCCGAGGTTCGCTACACCTTC

V: TRBV10-3
size: few
D: NA
J: TRBJ1-3
CDR3: CAISVDTSGNTIYF
DNA: TGTGCCATCAGTGTGGACACCTCTGGAAACACCATATATTTT

V: TRBV7-6
size: NA
D: NA
J: TRBJ2-5
CDR3: CASSLSGEGVGTQYF
DNA: TGTGCCAGCAGCCTTTCAGGGGAGGGGGTCGGGACCCAGTACTTC

V: TRBV5-4
size: NA
D: TRBD1
J: TRBJ2-5
CDR3: CASSPEPTGGEETQYF
DNA: TGTGCCAGCAGCCCGGAGCCGACAGGGGGTGAAGAGACCCAGTACTTC

V: TRBV9
size: NA
D: TRBD2
J: TRBJ2-7
CDR3: CASSVGGAGGEQYF
DNA: TGTGCCAGCAGCGTAGGCGGGGCCGGGGGGGAGCAGTACTTC

V: TRBV11-2
size: NA
D: TRBD2
J: TRBJ2-3
CDR3: CASSSFLAGGTDTQYF
DNA: TGTGCCAGCAGCTCTTTCCTAGCGGGGGGCACAGATACGCAGTATTTT

V: TRBV28
size: NA
D: TRBD2
J: TRBJ2-3
CDR3: CASSALAGSITDTQYF
DNA: TGTGCCAGCAGCGCACTAGCGGGGAGTATCACAGATACGCAGTATTTT

V: TRBV7-6
size: NA
D: TRBD2
J: TRBJ2-7
CDR3: CASSIAGGYEQYF
DNA: TGTGCCAGCAGCATAGCGGGGGGGTACGAGCAGTACTTC

V: TRBV25-1
size: NA
D: NA
J: TRBJ1-4
CDR3: CASSEYRVPEKLFF
DNA: TGTGCCAGCAGTGAATACAGGGTCCCCGAAAAACTGTTTTTT

V: TRBV5-1
size: NA
D: TRBD1
J: TRBJ1-2
CDR3: CASSLNRGLGYTF
DNA: TGCGCCAGCAGCTTGAACAGGGGGCTCGGCTACACCTTC

V: TRBV7-9
size: NA
D: NA
J: TRBJ1-6
CDR3: CASSPPRAGNSPLHF
DNA: TGTGCCAGCAGCCCGCCGCGGGCCGGTAATTCACCCCTCCACTTT

V: TRBV7-9
size: NA
D: NA
J: TRBJ1-1
CDR3: CASSFSVGASEAFF
DNA: TGTGCCAGCAGCTTTAGTGTTGGGGCCTCTGAAGCTTTCTTT

V: TRBV28
size: NA
D: NA
J: TRBJ2-7
CDR3: CASSPDSGEQYF
DNA: TGTGCCAGCAGTCCGGACAGCGGCGAGCAGTACTTC

V: TRBV12-5
size: few
D: NA
J: TRBJ1-5
CDR3: CASVGQTSNQPQHF
DNA: TGTGCTAGTGTTGGACAGACTAGCAATCAGCCCCAGCATTTT

V: TRBV25-1
size: NA
D: TRBD1
J: TRBJ1-2
CDR3: CASLGTGERVYGYTF
DNA: TGTGCCAGCCTAGGGACAGGGGAAAGAGTCTATGGCTACACCTTC

V: TRBV5-1
size: NA
D: TRBD2
J: TRBJ2-2
CDR3: CASSGSGTITTGELFF
DNA: TGCGCCAGCAGCGGATCCGGGACTATAACGACCGGGGAGCTGTTTTTT

V: TRBV6-1
size: NA
D: TRBD1
J: TRBJ2-3
CDR3: CATSRTGGMTDTQYF
DNA: TGTGCCACCTCCCGGACAGGGGGCATGACAGATACGCAGTATTTT

V: TRBV5-4
size: NA
D: TRBD1
J: TRBJ1-2
CDR3: CASSFRDRGYGYTF
DNA: TGTGCCAGCAGTTTCCGGGACAGGGGCTATGGCTACACCTTC